This T cell receptor (beta chain) was observed in a study of response to subunit inactivated influenza vaccine. General observations from the study: Authors suggested that a seasonal influenza vaccination recruits few new T cells each time.

Germline lookup yields CDR1 SGHRS and CDR2 YFSETQ. CDR3 size: 13 residues. V shed 3 bases, J shed 6 bases, and the junction held 3 bases outside the gene matches. As concerns this clonotype: Antigen unknown.

One entry per CDR3 protein, called by TCRdb with MiXCR from the RT-PCR reads. Found here are roughly 760,000 distinct CDR3 sequences, 21% of them singletons; the top ten hold more than 8.5%. This clonotype was obtained from a man aged 45 to 65 who received an inactivated influenza vaccine. This sequence joins TRBV5-1 and TRBJ2-1; 7 positions agree with TRBD2. The material sequenced was PBMCs from blood, taken 5 days after vaccination. The CDR3, as DNA: TGCGCCAGCAGCTGGGGAGGGACCAATGAGCAGTTCTTC. It translates to CASSWGGTNEQFF.